This T cell receptor (beta chain) was recovered during a study of cytomegalovirus exposure and HLA in healthy donors. With regard to this clone: Its target is not known.

This CDR3 has 14 amino acids. V lost 1 base and J lost 5, with 11 bases in between. Germline-derived CDR1 and CDR2 are SGHVS and FQNEAQ. The study's findings and limits: Most of the TCR beta V segments (in an earlier analysis) were productive either about 90% or about 30% of the time.

Healthy bone marrow donors supplied every sample. 13 Jbeta primers and 60 Vbeta primers were used for the PCR. TCRdb's copy holds only in-frame clones and misses some; the assay was immunoSEQ multiplex PCR. The sample yields roughly 140,000 clones, 70% to 75% seen once. The material sequenced was PBMCs. The TCR sequence derives from a human donor in good health. The chain combines TRBV7-8 with TRBJ1-1, with D unresolved. The CDR3, as DNA: TGTGCCAGCAGCTTAGGGGAACTAGGGACTGAAGCTTTCTTT. Amino acids: CASSLGELGTEAFF.